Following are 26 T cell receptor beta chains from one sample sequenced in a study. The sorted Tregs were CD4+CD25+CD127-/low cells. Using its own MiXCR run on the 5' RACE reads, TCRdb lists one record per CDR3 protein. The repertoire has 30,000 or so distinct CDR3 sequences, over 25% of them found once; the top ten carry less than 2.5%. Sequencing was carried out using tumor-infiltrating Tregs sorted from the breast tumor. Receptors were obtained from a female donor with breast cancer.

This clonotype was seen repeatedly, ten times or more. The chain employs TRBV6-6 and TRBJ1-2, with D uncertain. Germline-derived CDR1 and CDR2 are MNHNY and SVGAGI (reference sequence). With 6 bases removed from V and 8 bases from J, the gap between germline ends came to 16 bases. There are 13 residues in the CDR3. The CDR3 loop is CASRSSSEGGYTF. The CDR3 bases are TGTGCCAGCAGATCGTCCTCAGAAGGGGGCTACACCTTC.

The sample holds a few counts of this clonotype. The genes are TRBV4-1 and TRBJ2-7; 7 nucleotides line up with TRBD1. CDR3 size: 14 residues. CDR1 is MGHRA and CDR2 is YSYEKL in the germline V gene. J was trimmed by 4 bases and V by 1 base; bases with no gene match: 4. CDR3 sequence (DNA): TGCGCCAGCAGCCAAGGGGACAGAGCTTACGAGCAGTACTTC. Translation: CASSQGDRAYEQYF.

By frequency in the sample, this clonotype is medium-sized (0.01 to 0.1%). In DNA, the CDR3 is TGCGCCAGCAGTTCCGGGACGTTCGCTGGAAACACCATATATTTT. Amino acids: CASSSGTFAGNTIYF. The chain uses TRBV5-1 and TRBJ1-3, with a possible D match to TRBD1 (5 bases). Germline-derived CDR1 and CDR2 are SGHRS and YFSETQ. Trimming left V 5 bases short and J 2 bases short, with 14 bases between. CDR3 length equals 15 residues. Drawing the rest from reference TRBV5-1 and TRBJ1-3, the complete variable domain is KAGVTQTPRYLIKTRGQQVTLSCSPISGHRSVSWYQQTPGQGLQFLFEYFSETQRNKGNFPGRFSGRQFSNSRSEMNVSTLELGDSALYLCASSSGTFAGNTIYFGEGSWLTVV.

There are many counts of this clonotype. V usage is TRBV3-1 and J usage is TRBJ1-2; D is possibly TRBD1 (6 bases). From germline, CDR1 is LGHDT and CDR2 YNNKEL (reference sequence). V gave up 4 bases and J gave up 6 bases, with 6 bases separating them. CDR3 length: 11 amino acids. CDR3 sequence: CASSRQDGYTF. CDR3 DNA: TGTGCCAGCAGCCGACAGGATGGCTACACCTTC.

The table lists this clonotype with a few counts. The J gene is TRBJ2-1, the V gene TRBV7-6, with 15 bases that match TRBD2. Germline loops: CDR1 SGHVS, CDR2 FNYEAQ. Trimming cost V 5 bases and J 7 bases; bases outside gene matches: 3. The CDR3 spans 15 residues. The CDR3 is CASSLGTSGRNEQFF. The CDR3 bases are TGTGCCAGCAGCCTGGGGACTAGCGGGAGGAATGAGCAGTTCTTC.

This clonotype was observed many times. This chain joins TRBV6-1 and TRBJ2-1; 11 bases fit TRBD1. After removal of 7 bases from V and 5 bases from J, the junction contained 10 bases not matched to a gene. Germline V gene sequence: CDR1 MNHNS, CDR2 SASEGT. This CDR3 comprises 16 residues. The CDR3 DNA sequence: TGTGCCAGCACTCTCTGGGGGACAGGGGGTGACAATGAGCAGTTCTTC. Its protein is CASTLWGTGGDNEQFF.

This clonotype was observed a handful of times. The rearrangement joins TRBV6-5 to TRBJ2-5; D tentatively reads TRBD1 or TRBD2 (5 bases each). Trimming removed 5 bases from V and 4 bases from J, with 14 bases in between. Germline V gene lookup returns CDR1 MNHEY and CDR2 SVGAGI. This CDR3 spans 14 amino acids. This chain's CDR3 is CASSQRGRRETQYF. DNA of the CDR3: TGTGCCAGCAGTCAGAGGGGACGCCGAGAGACCCAGTACTTC.

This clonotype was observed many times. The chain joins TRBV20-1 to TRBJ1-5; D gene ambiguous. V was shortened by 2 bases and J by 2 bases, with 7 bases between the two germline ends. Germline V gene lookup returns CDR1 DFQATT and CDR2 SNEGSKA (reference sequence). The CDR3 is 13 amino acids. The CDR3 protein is CSARRAGNQPQHF. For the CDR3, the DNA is TGCAGTGCTAGAAGGGCAGGCAATCAGCCCCAGCATTTT.

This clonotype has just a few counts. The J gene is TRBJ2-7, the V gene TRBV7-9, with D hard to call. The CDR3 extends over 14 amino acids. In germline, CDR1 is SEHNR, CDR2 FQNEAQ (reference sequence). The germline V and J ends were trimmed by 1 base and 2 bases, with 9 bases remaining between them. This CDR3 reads CASSLVPWAYEQYF. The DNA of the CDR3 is TGTGCCAGCAGCTTAGTTCCTTGGGCCTACGAGCAGTACTTC.

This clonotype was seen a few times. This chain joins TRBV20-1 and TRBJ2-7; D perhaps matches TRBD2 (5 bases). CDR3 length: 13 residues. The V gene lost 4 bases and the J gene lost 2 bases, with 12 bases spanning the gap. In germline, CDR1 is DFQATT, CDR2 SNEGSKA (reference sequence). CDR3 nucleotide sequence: TGCAGTGCTAACCGGGATTTCACCTACGAGCAGTACTTC. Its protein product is CSANRDFTYEQYF.

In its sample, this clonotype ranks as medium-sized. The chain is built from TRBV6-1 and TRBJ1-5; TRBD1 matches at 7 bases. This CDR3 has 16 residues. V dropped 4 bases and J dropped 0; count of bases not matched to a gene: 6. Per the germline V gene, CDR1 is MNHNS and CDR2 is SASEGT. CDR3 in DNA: TGTGCCAGCAGTGCCGGGACAGCCAATAGCAATCAGCCCCAGCATTTT. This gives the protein CASSAGTANSNQPQHF.

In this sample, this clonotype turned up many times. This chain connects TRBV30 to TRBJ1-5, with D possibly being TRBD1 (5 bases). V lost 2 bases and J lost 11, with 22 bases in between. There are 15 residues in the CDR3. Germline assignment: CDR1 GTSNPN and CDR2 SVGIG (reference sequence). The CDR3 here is CAWSPPRGLRPAQHF. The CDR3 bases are TGTGCCTGGAGTCCCCCCCGGGGCCTCCGTCCGGCCCAGCATTTT.

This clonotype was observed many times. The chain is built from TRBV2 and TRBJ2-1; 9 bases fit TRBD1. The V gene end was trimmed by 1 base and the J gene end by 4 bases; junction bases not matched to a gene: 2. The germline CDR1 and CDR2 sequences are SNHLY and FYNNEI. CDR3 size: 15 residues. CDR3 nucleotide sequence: TGTGCCAGCAGTGAAGGGGACAGGGAGTACAATGAGCAGTTCTTC. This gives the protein CASSEGDREYNEQFF.

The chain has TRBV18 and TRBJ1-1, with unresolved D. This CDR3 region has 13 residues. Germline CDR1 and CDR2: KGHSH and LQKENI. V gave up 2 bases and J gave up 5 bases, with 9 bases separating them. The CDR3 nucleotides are TGTGCCAGCTCACCATCGCCTGATACTGAAGCTTTCTTT. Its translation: CASSPSPDTEAFF. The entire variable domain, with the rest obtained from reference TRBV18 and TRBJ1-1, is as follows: NAGVMQNPRHLVRRRGQEARLRCSPMKGHSHVYWYRQLPEEGLKFMVYLQKENIIDESGMPKERFSAEFPKEGPSILRIQQVVRGDSAAYFCASSPSPDTEAFFGQGTRLTVV.

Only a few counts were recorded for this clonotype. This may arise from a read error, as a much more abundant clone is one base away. CDR3 protein: CASSYGGQWAREQYF. The CDR3 DNA reads as TGTGCCAGCAGTTATGGGGGACAGTGGGCGAGGGAGCAGTACTTC. The chain links TRBV6-6 to TRBJ2-7; 7 bases map to TRBD1. Unmatched junction bases numbered 12, after V lost 3 bases and J lost 7 bases. This CDR3 has 15 residues. CDR1 and CDR2 (germline): MNHNY, SVGAGI (reference sequence).

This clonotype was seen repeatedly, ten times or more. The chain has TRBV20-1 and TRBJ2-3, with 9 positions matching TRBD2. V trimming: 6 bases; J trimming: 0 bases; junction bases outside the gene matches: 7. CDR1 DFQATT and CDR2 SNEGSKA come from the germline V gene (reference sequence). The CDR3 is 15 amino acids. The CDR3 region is CSAPGLAVSTDTQYF. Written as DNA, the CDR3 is TGCAGTGCCCCGGGACTAGCCGTAAGCACAGATACGCAGTATTTT.

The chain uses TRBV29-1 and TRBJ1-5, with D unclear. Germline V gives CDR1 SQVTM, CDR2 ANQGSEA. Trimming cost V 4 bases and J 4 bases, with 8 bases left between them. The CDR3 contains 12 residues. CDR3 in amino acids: CSVGGGNQPQHF. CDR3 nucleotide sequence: TGCAGCGTTGGCGGTGGAAATCAGCCCCAGCATTTT.

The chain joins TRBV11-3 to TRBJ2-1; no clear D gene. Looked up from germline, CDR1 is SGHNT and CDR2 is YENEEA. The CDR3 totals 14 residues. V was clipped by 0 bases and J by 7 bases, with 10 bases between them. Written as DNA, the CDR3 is TGTGCCAGCAGCTTAGACAGACACAAGAATGAGCAGTTCTTC. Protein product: CASSLDRHKNEQFF.

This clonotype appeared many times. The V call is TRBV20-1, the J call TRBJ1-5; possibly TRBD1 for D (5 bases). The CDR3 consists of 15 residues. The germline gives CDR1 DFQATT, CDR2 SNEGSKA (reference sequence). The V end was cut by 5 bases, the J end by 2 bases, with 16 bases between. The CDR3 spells CSAVDLLGGNQPQHF. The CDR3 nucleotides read TGCAGTGCTGTAGACCTCCTAGGGGGCAATCAGCCCCAGCATTTT.

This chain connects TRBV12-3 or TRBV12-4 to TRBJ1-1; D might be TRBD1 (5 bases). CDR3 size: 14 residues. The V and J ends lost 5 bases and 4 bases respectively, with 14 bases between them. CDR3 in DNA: TGTGCCAGCAGTCTGGGACCACTTGGCACTGAAGCTTTCTTT. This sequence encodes CASSLGPLGTEAFF.

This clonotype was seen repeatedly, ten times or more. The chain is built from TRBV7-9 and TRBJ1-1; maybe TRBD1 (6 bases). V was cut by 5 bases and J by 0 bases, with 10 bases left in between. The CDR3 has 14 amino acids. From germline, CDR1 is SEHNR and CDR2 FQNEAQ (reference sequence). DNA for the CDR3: TGTGCCAGCAGCCCGGACAGCATGAACACTGAAGCTTTCTTT. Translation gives CASSPDSMNTEAFF.

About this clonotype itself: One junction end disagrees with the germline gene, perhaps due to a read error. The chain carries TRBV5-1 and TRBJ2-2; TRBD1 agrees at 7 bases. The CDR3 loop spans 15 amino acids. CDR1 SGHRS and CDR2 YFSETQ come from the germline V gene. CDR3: CASSSAQGNTGELLF. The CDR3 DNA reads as TGCGCCAGCAGCTCCGCACAGGGGAACACCGGGGAGCTGCTTTTT.

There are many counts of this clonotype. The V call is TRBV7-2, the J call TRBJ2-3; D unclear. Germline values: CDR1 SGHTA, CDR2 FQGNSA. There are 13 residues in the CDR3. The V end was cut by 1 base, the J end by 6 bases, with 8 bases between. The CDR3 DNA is TGTGCCAGCAGCTTAGTGGGTGGGGATACGCAGTATTTT. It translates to CASSLVGGDTQYF.

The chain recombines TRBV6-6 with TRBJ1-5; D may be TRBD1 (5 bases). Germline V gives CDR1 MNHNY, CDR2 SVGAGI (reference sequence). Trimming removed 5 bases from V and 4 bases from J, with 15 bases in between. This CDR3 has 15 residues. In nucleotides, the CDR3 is TGTGCCAGCAGTCCCGACAGAAATTGGAATCAGCCCCAGCATTTT. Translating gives CASSPDRNWNQPQHF.

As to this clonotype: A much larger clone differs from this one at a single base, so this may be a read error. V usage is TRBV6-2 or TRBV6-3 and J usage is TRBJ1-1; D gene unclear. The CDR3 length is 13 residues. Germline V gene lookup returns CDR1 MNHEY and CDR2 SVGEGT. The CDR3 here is CASSYSMNIEAFF. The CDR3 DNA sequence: TGTGCCAGCAGTTACTCGATGAACATTGAAGCTTTCTTT.

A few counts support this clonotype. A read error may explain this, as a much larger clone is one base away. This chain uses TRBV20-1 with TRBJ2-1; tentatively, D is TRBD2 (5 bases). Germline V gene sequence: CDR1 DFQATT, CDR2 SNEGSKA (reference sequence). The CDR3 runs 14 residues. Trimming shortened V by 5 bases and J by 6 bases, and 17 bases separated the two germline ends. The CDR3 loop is CSAGRRGQFNEQFF. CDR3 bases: TGCAGTGCTGGAAGACGGGGTCAGTTCAATGAGCAGTTCTTC.